This T cell receptor (beta chain) was sequenced during a study of blood T cell repertoires in COVID-19. The overall study: The origin of the acute and convalescent COVID-19 samples was the United States, Italy and Spain. PBMCs, B-cell-depleted T cells, or T cells provided the cDNA or gDNA that made up the material.

Authors' processing steps: Amplification of reference gene primers was used by the study to estimate nucleated cell counts. Libraries were prepared by immunoSEQ multiplex PCR; TCRdb keeps only in-frame clonotypes and omits some of them. For V, J and clone size, that table is used; D and trimming come from the DNA. Of over 450,000 clones listed, roughly nine tenths are singletons. Seattle patients were enrolled during active infection and followed longitudinally. The CDR3 covers 10 residues. Germline CDR1 is LNHDA and CDR2 is SQIVND (reference sequence). The ends were cut back, 10 bases at V and 8 bases at J, with 11 bases in the middle.

This TCR came from a woman between 50 and 59 years old with COVID-19, enrolled during active disease. Sequencing was performed on peripheral blood. The rearrangement uses TRBV19 and TRBJ1-2, with D maybe TRBD1 (6 bases). The CDR3 nucleotides read TGTGCCACCAGGACAGCGGGCTACACCTTC. Translation gives CATRTAGYTF. Full variable domain (remainder filled in from reference TRBV19 and TRBJ1-2): DGGITQSPKYLFRKEGQNVTLSCEQNLNHDAMYWYRQDPGQGLRLIYYSQIVNDFQKGDIAEGYSVSREKKESFPLTVTSAQKNPTAFYLCATRTAGYTFGSGTRLTVV.